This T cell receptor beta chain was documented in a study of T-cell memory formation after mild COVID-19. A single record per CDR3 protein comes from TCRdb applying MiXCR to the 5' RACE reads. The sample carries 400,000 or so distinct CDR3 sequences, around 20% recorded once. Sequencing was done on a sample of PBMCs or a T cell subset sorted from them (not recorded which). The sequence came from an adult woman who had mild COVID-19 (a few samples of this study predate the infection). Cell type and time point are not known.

CDR3 protein: CASSYQQGLTDTQYF. CDR3 sequence (DNA): TGTGCCAGCAGCTACCAACAGGGGCTCACAGATACGCAGTATTTT. The chain has TRBV5-4 and TRBJ2-3; 7 bases match TRBD1. From germline, CDR1 is SGHNT and CDR2 YYREEE (reference sequence). J lost 2 bases, V lost 3 bases, and 6 bases had no gene match. CDR3 length equals 15 residues. Complete variable domain (other parts from reference TRBV5-4 and TRBJ2-3): ETGVTQSPTHLIKTRGQQVTLRCSSQSGHNTVSWYQQALGQGPQFIFQYYREEENGRGNFPPRFSGLQFPNYSSELNVNALELDDSALYLCASSYQQGLTDTQYFGPGTRLTVL.